A selection of T cell receptor beta chains follows, all from one sample in a study of early T cells in non-severe SARS-CoV-2 infection. TCRdb called the 5' RACE reads again in MiXCR, with one record for every CDR3 protein. Among about 92,000 distinct CDR3 sequences listed, approximately 14% were seen once. The specimen sequenced was whole blood. The receptors shown here come from an adult who was a healthcare worker with PCR-confirmed SARS-CoV-2 infection or an uninfected control (not recorded which). The CDR3 runs from the conserved cysteine through the conserved F or W. The D gene is left open where the match is weak. Clone size appears in some rows only: once, few, many, or a class for an expanded clone.

d_gene,j_gene,v_gene,abundance,CDR3nt,CDR3aa
NA,TRBJ2-2,TRBV19,few,TGTGCCAGTACCAACGGAAGAACGAACACCGGGGAGCTGTTTTTT,CASTNGRTNTGELFF
NA,TRBJ1-1,TRBV11-2,many,TGTGCCAGCAGCCCAGTGCGGGGGTCCACTGAAGCTTTCTTT,CASSPVRGSTEAFF
NA,TRBJ1-5,TRBV9,NA,TGTGCCAGCAGCGTAGGGGGGGCTGGTCAGCCCCAGCATTTT,CASSVGGAGQPQHF
NA,TRBJ2-5,TRBV20-1,many,TGCAGTGCCGGAACACGACTAGTCTCGCAAGAGACCCAGTACTTC,CSAGTRLVSQETQYF
NA,TRBJ2-2,TRBV29-1,NA,TGCAGCGGAGAAGACAGGACCGGGGAGCTGTTTTTT,CSGEDRTGELFF
NA,TRBJ2-7,TRBV9,NA,TGTGCCAGCAGCGTAGCGGCGGGATCCACTTACGAGCAGTACTTC,CASSVAAGSTYEQYF
NA,TRBJ2-2,TRBV7-9,NA,TGTGCCAGCAGTTGGGGGCGGAACACCGGGGAGCTGTTTTTT,CASSWGRNTGELFF
NA,TRBJ2-5,TRBV7-3,NA,TGTGCCAGCAGCTTGGGCCCGGAGGCAGAGACCCAGTACTTC,CASSLGPEAETQYF
TRBD2,TRBJ2-5,TRBV19,few,TGTGCCAGTAGTCCCCGGATGGGGGGGTTGACCCAGTACTTC,CASSPRMGGLTQYF
TRBD1,TRBJ1-2,TRBV11-2,many,TGTGCCAGCAGCGTGGGACAGGGAGGCAATGGCTACACCTTC,CASSVGQGGNGYTF
NA,TRBJ1-3,TRBV10-2,few,TGCGCCAGCAGTGAGTCGACGTGGCGGCTTTCAGGAAACACCATATATTTT,CASSESTWRLSGNTIYF
TRBD1,TRBJ1-2,TRBV25-1,few,TGTGCCAGCAGGGGACAGGGAAAAGGCTACACCTTC,CASRGQGKGYTF
TRBD2,TRBJ2-4,TRBV2,NA,TGTGCCAGCAGGGAGGGACTAGCGGGAGGCATTCAGTACTTC,CASREGLAGGIQYF
TRBD1,TRBJ2-1,TRBV18,NA,TGTGCCAGCTGGACAGGGGGTGTCACTAACTACAATGAGCAGTTCTTC,CASWTGGVTNYNEQFF
NA,TRBJ1-1,TRBV30,many,TGTGCCTGGAGGACGGGAGCTGAAGCTTTCTTT,CAWRTGAEAFF
NA,TRBJ2-1,TRBV15,few,TGTGCCACCAGCAGAGATGGGTCGTCGGGGAATGAGCAGTTCTTC,CATSRDGSSGNEQFF
NA,TRBJ2-3,TRBV30,NA,TGTGCCTGGGGTCCGCTAGCGAATCCCACAGATACGCAGTATTTT,CAWGPLANPTDTQYF
NA,TRBJ2-1,TRBV20-1,few,TGCAGTGCTAGGGACCATTTATCACCCTACAATGAGCAGTTCTTC,CSARDHLSPYNEQFF
NA,TRBJ2-6,TRBV7-9,NA,TGTGCCAGCAGCTTACCCCTTCTCGGGTCTGGGGCCAACGTCCTGACTTTC,CASSLPLLGSGANVLTF
NA,TRBJ1-6,TRBV28,few,TGTGCCAGCAGTTTAATGGTAGGGGAAATTTCACCCCTCCACTTT,CASSLMVGEISPLHF
TRBD1,TRBJ2-2,TRBV7-9,NA,TGTGCCAGCAGCGAACCGTCAGGGGGAAACACCGGGGAGCTGTTTTTT,CASSEPSGGNTGELFF
NA,TRBJ2-3,TRBV7-9,few,TGTGCCAGCAGCTCGGAGGCGGGTACGCAGTATTTT,CASSSEAGTQYF
TRBD1,TRBJ2-1,TRBV12-3/TRBV12-4,NA,TGTGCCAGCAGTCAGGGACAGGGGCAGTTCTTC,CASSQGQGQFF
NA,TRBJ1-1,TRBV7-8,few,TGTGCCAGCAGCTTATCACTGTTCACTGAAGCTTTCTTT,CASSLSLFTEAFF
TRBD2,TRBJ2-3,TRBV7-6,few,TGTGCCAGCAGAGCTAGCGGGAGGGGAACAGATACGCAGTATTTT,CASRASGRGTDTQYF
NA,TRBJ2-5,TRBV28,NA,TGTGCCAGCAGTCTCTACAGGGTAGGGAAGGAGACCCAGTACTTC,CASSLYRVGKETQYF
NA,TRBJ2-1,TRBV20-1,many,TGCAGTGCTAGAGACGGGTCGTGGCTCGATGAGCAGTTCTTC,CSARDGSWLDEQFF
NA,TRBJ1-2,TRBV2,NA,TGTGCCAGTACGGGACGGAACTATGGCTACACCTTC,CASTGRNYGYTF
NA,TRBJ2-1,TRBV20-1,medium-sized,TGCAGTGCTAGAGACTTACCCCCCAATGAGCAGTTCTTC,CSARDLPPNEQFF
TRBD1,TRBJ2-2,TRBV5-1,few,TGCGCCAGCAGCCTGGGGCAGCGGACAGGGGCCGCCGGGGAGCTGTTTTTT,CASSLGQRTGAAGELFF
NA,TRBJ2-7,TRBV28,NA,TGTGCCAGCAGTCCAGGGGGGCTGAGGCAGTACTTC,CASSPGGLRQYF
TRBD2,TRBJ2-5,TRBV5-1,few,TGCGCCAGCAGCTTGGCGGCTAGCGGTAAAGAGACCCAGTACTTC,CASSLAASGKETQYF
NA,TRBJ2-3,TRBV19,many,TGTGCCAGTAGTATTGTGAGTAGCACAGATACGCAGTATTTT,CASSIVSSTDTQYF
TRBD2,TRBJ2-5,TRBV18,NA,TGTGCCAGCTCACCGAAGCGGGAGAGAGAGACCCAGTACTTC,CASSPKRERETQYF
NA,TRBJ2-1,TRBV7-9,NA,TGTGCCAGCAGCTCCTTGGGCCTGCAGTTCTTC,CASSSLGLQFF
NA,TRBJ2-2,TRBV7-3,many,TGTGCCAGCAGCTTAGGGGAGGCCGTTGGAACCGGGGAGCTGTTTTTT,CASSLGEAVGTGELFF
TRBD1,TRBJ2-7,TRBV20-1,few,TGCAGTGCTAGAGTTCTAACAGGGGGGAGGTACTACGAGCAGTACTTC,CSARVLTGGRYYEQYF
NA,TRBJ1-4,TRBV6-5,NA,TGTGCCAGCAGTTACGGGGGGGCTAATGAAAAACTGTTTTTT,CASSYGGANEKLFF
NA,TRBJ2-1,TRBV29-1,many,TGCAGCGTCGGACAGCTTAATGAGCAGTTCTTC,CSVGQLNEQFF
NA,TRBJ2-3,TRBV5-1,NA,TGCGCCAGCAACCCGACGGGGGGCCGGGCAGATACGCAGTATTTT,CASNPTGGRADTQYF
TRBD2,TRBJ2-7,TRBV5-1,NA,TGCGCCAGCAGCGACACTAGCGGACACTCCTACGAGCAGTACTTC,CASSDTSGHSYEQYF
TRBD1,TRBJ2-7,TRBV29-1,NA,TGCAGCGCCAGGCAGGGGGCGGCTTACGAGCAGTACTTC,CSARQGAAYEQYF
TRBD2,TRBJ2-2,TRBV7-8,NA,TGTGCCAGCAGCTCCCCGGCGGGGGGCAAGACCGGGCAGCTGTTTTTT,CASSSPAGGKTGQLFF
NA,TRBJ2-1,TRBV28,NA,TGTGCCAGCAGAGGAAGTTTCAATGAGCAGTTCTTC,CASRGSFNEQFF
NA,TRBJ2-7,TRBV5-1,NA,TGCGCCAGCAGCCCCCGGTCTGTCACTGAAGGATACGAGCAGTACTTC,CASSPRSVTEGYEQYF
NA,TRBJ2-1,TRBV7-9,many,TGTGCCAGCAGCAACAGAAATACCTACAATGAGCAGTTCTTC,CASSNRNTYNEQFF
NA,TRBJ1-3,TRBV15,few,TGTGCCACCAGCACCGCAGGGTTCTCTGGAAACACCATATATTTT,CATSTAGFSGNTIYF
TRBD2,TRBJ2-7,TRBV20-1,NA,TGCAGTGCTAGAGATCGCCAGCGGGAGGGCGAGCAGTACTTC,CSARDRQREGEQYF
NA,TRBJ2-2,TRBV20-1,many,TGCAGTGCTAGACTAGCGTGGACCGGGGAGCTGTTTTTT,CSARLAWTGELFF
NA,TRBJ2-3,TRBV12-3/TRBV12-4,many,TGTGCCAGCAGTTGGGGAACCCGCGGTACGCAGTATTTT,CASSWGTRGTQYF
NA,TRBJ1-1,TRBV7-8,few,TGTGCCAGCAGCTTAGGGAGGAGGGCGGCTGAAGCTTTCTTT,CASSLGRRAAEAFF
NA,TRBJ1-1,TRBV7-2,NA,TGTGCCAGCAGCCATTCCATGGGCTCCGGGCCGGCAATACGTCTTTGGAACACTGAAGCTTTCTTT,CASSHSMGSGPAIRLWNTEAFF
NA,TRBJ1-2,TRBV19,few,TGTGCCGTTGGAAAGGCTCTTAACTATGGCTACACCTTC,CAVGKALNYGYTF
NA,TRBJ1-2,TRBV5-6,NA,TGTGCCAGCAGCTTGGGCAGCACTTATGGCTACACCTTC,CASSLGSTYGYTF